This passage covers 21 T cell receptor beta chains from one sample sequenced in a study of blood T cells in healthy people across ages. It was with a sample-barcoded 5' primer and a J-beta primer mix that a second PCR of about 6 to 11 cycles was run. A single record per CDR3 protein comes from TCRdb applying MiXCR to the 5' RACE reads. Among approximately 900,000 distinct CDR3 sequences listed, 29% were seen once. These same records also appear under a second study, on T cells of mothers and their children.

Sequencing used blood. Source of these receptors: a woman aged 35 to 49 in good health.

Only a few counts were recorded for this clonotype. The DNA for the CDR3 is TGCGCCAGCAGCTTGGCGGTGGGGGGGCCTGGGTATGAGCAGTTCTTC. Encoded protein: CASSLAVGGPGYEQFF. The chain combines TRBV5-1 with TRBJ2-1; tentative D call: TRBD2 (7 bases). In germline, CDR1 is SGHRS, CDR2 YFSETQ. V was cut by 0 bases and J by 8 bases, with 18 bases left in between. The CDR3 covers 16 residues.

This clonotype was seen only a few times. The rearrangement joins TRBV6-5 to TRBJ2-3; 7 nucleotides align to TRBD2. J gave up 6 bases and V 6 bases, and 6 bases lay outside the gene matches. CDR1 and CDR2 from the germline V gene are MNHEY and SVGAGI. The CDR3 runs to 13 residues. The CDR3 DNA is TGTGCCAGCAGCTCGGGACTACTGGATACGCAGTATTTT. Residues: CASSSGLLDTQYF.

The table lists this clonotype with a few counts. The genes are TRBV24-1 and TRBJ2-3, with D maybe TRBD2 (5 bases). The V gene lost 0 bases and the J gene lost 1 base, with 7 bases spanning the gap. There are 15 residues in the CDR3. Germline CDR1 reads KGHDR; CDR2 reads SFDVKD. The chain's CDR3 is CATSDLKRGTDTQYF. As DNA, the CDR3 is TGTGCCACCAGTGATTTGAAGAGGGGCACAGATACGCAGTATTTT.

The V and J genes are TRBV11-2 and TRBJ1-2; D is perhaps TRBD1 (5 bases). The ends were cut back, 3 bases at V and 4 bases at J, with 9 bases in the middle. This CDR3 contains 13 residues. Per the germline V gene, CDR1 is SGHAT and CDR2 is FQNNGV. The CDR3 spells CASSFGTVYGYTF. In DNA form, the CDR3 reads TGTGCCAGCAGCTTTGGGACGGTCTATGGCTACACCTTC.

This clonotype was detected only a few times. This rearrangement joins TRBV6-6 to TRBJ2-1, with 7 nucleotides matching TRBD2. The germline V gene has CDR1 MNHNY and CDR2 SVGAGI (reference sequence). This CDR3 is 14 amino acids long. The V segment lost 0 bases and the J segment 9 bases; nucleotides outside the gene matches: 5. The CDR3 loop is CASSYSREGSEQFF. The CDR3 DNA sequence: TGTGCCAGCAGTTACTCTAGGGAGGGGAGTGAGCAGTTCTTC.

The CDR3 sequence: CASSVSETRDQPQHF. The CDR3, as DNA: TGTGCCAGCAGCGTGAGCGAAACCAGGGATCAGCCCCAGCATTTT. The chain has TRBV9 and TRBJ1-5, with D possibly matching TRBD1 (5 bases). The germline V and J ends were trimmed by 2 bases and 5 bases, with 14 bases remaining between them. In germline, CDR1 is SGDLS, CDR2 YYNGEE. This CDR3 is 15 amino acids long.

A remark on this clonotype: One end of the junction does not line up with germline, which may come from a read error. The J gene is TRBJ2-1, the V gene TRBV12-3 or TRBV12-4; TRBD1 matches 8 bases. The CDR3 consists of 14 residues. The CDR3 sequence: CASSLGQGSNGQFF. CDR3 DNA: TGTGCCAGCAGTTTAGGACAGGGGAGCAATGGGCAGTTCTTC.

This chain links TRBV7-9 with TRBJ2-3, with no clear D. The CDR3 totals 13 residues. Between the trimmed V and J ends, which lost 5 bases and 0 bases, there was a span of 6 bases. Germline V lookup: CDR1 SEHNR, CDR2 FQNEAQ (reference sequence). The CDR3 nucleotides read TGTGCCAGCAGCATTGGAAGCACAGATACGCAGTATTTT. Translating it yields CASSIGSTDTQYF.

The chain uses TRBV5-5 and TRBJ2-5; a possible D gene is TRBD1 (8 bases). Trimming pared 4 bases from V and 5 bases from J, leaving 21 bases between. Germline assignment: CDR1 SGHKS and CDR2 YYEKEE (reference sequence). The CDR3 sequence is 16 residues long. This chain's CDR3 is CASSRARQGREETQYF. DNA of the CDR3: TGTGCCAGCAGCAGAGCGAGACAGGGGAGGGAGGAGACCCAGTACTTC.

This clonotype was seen a few times. V and J are TRBV9 and TRBJ2-3; tentative D call: TRBD2 (6 bases). Trimming left V 3 bases short and J 2 bases short, with 16 bases between. The CDR3 loop spans 16 amino acids. Germline loops: CDR1 SGDLS, CDR2 YYNGEE. The CDR3 is CASSDRDGGSTDTQYF. CDR3 nucleotide sequence: TGTGCCAGCAGCGACCGGGACGGGGGATCCACAGATACGCAGTATTTT.

The rearrangement uses TRBV13 and TRBJ1-2, with D unclear. Germline loops: CDR1 PRHDT, CDR2 FYEKMQ (reference sequence). Trimming took off 6 bases at V and 1 base at J, with 18 bases between the two ends. The CDR3 loop spans 16 amino acids. CDR3 in DNA: TGTGCCAGCAGGGATGCCGGGAGTCCCCTTAACTATGGCTACACCTTC. Translation gives CASRDAGSPLNYGYTF.

This clonotype was recorded a few times. V gene TRBV6-2 or TRBV6-3 combines with J gene TRBJ1-2, with D unresolved. The CDR3 runs to 16 residues. V was clipped by 2 bases and J by 8 bases, with 21 bases between them. CDR1 MNHEY and CDR2 SVGEGT come from the germline V gene. The CDR3 protein is CASSYAPRISGIGYTF. The DNA for the CDR3 is TGTGCCAGCAGTTACGCCCCGCGGATATCGGGTATCGGCTACACCTTC.

The V and J genes are TRBV28 and TRBJ1-2; 9 nucleotides line up with TRBD1. The CDR3 covers 15 residues. With 6 bases clipped from V and 3 bases from J, the junction kept 8 bases outside the gene matches. Germline V CDR1 and CDR2: MDHEN, SYDVKM. The CDR3, as DNA: TGTGCCAGCAGGTCGGGACAGGGAGCGGACTATGGCTACACCTTC. Protein: CASRSGQGADYGYTF.

This clonotype was detected only a few times. V gene TRBV28 combines with J gene TRBJ1-6, with TRBD1 matching 7 bases. This CDR3 has 15 residues. With 5 bases clipped from V and 4 bases from J, the junction kept 5 bases outside the gene matches. Germline V CDR1 and CDR2: MDHEN, SYDVKM. The CDR3 DNA follows: TGTGCCAGCAGTACCCGACAGGGTTATAATTCACCCCTCCACTTT. This translates into CASSTRQGYNSPLHF.

Worth noting for this clonotype: Being one base from a much bigger clone, this may be a read error. This chain uses TRBV27 with TRBJ2-1; possibly TRBD1 for D (5 bases). The CDR3 has 12 residues. The V gene's germline CDR1 is MNHEY and CDR2 SMNVEV (reference sequence). Trimming left V 6 bases short and J 10 bases short, with 13 bases between. CDR3 in amino acids: CASSPPGFEQFF. In DNA form, the CDR3 reads TGTGCCAGCAGCCCCCCAGGGTTCGAGCAGTTCTTC.

The genes are TRBV9 and TRBJ1-2; TRBD1 is a possible D gene (5 bases). Germline CDR1 is SGDLS and CDR2 is YYNGEE. Deletions cut 0 bases from V and 6 bases from J, with 15 bases between. This CDR3 has 15 amino acids. The CDR3 protein is CASSVATARGDGYTF. CDR3 DNA: TGTGCCAGCAGCGTAGCTACAGCTAGGGGCGATGGCTACACCTTC.

V is TRBV20-1 and J is TRBJ2-1, with 10 bases identical to TRBD1. CDR1 and CDR2 from the germline V gene are DFQATT and SNEGSKA (reference sequence). The ends lost 2 bases at V and 8 bases at J; junction bases unmatched: 9. This CDR3 is built from 15 residues. The CDR3 DNA follows: TGCAGTGCTAGAAGTTGGGGGACAGGGGCGGATGAGCAGTTCTTC. Its protein product is CSARSWGTGADEQFF.

This chain uses TRBV12-3 or TRBV12-4 with TRBJ2-7, with 11 bases matching TRBD1. Germline trimming cut 10 bases from V and 2 bases from J; bases unmatched to any gene: 4. The CDR3 covers 13 residues. The CDR3 DNA reads TGTGCCATTACGGGACAGGGGGCCTACGAGCAGTACTTC. Translated: CAITGQGAYEQYF.

In its sample, this clonotype was seen many times. J is TRBJ2-7 and V is TRBV5-1; no reliable D call. The CDR3 has 15 amino acids. In germline, CDR1 is SGHRS, CDR2 YFSETQ. The V and J ends lost 2 bases and 3 bases respectively, with 15 bases between them. CDR3 sequence (DNA): TGCGCCAGCAGCTTTGCTCCCGATGGGGTCTACGAGCAGTACTTC. Residues: CASSFAPDGVYEQYF.

V usage is TRBV5-1 and J usage is TRBJ2-1, with 10 bases matching TRBD1. Germline V CDR1 and CDR2: SGHRS, YFSETQ. There are 16 residues in the CDR3. With V trimmed by 1 base and J by 5 bases, 6 bases remained unmatched. CDR3 nucleotide sequence: TGCGCCAGCAGCTTGTCTCCCGGGACAGGGGACAATGAGCAGTTCTTC. Its protein is CASSLSPGTGDNEQFF.

The chain is built from TRBV7-9 and TRBJ2-6; the D is unclear. Trimming shortened V by 5 bases and J by 10 bases, and 12 bases separated the two germline ends. There are 13 residues in the CDR3. Germline V gene sequence: CDR1 SEHNR, CDR2 FQNEAQ (reference sequence). The DNA of the CDR3 is TGTGCCAGCAGCAACCGGGTCCCAAACGTCCTGACTTTC. Residues: CASSNRVPNVLTF.